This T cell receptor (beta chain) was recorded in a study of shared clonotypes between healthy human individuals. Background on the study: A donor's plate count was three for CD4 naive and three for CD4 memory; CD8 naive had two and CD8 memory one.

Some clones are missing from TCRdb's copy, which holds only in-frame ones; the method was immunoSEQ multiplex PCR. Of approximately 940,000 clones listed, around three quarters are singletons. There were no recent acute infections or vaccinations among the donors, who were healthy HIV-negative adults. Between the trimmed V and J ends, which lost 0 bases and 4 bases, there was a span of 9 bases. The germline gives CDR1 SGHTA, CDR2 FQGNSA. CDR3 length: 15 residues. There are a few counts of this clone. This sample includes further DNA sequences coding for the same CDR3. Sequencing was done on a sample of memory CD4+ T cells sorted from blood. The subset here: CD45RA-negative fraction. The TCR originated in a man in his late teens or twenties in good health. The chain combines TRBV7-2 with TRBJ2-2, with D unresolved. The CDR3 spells CASSLALSGTGELFF. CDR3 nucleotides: TGTGCCAGCAGCTTAGCGCTCTCGGGCACCGGGGAGCTGTTTTTT.